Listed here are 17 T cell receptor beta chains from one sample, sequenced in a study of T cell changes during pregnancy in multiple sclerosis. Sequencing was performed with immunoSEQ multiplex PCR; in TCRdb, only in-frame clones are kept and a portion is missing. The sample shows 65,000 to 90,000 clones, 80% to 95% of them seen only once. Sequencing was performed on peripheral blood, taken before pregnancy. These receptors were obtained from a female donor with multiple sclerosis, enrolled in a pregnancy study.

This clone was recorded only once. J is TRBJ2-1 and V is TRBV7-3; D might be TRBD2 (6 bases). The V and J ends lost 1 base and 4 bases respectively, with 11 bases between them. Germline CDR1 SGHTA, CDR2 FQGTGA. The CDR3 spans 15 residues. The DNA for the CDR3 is TGTGCCAGCAGCTTAAACTTAGCGGTTTACAATGAGCAGTTCTTC. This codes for CASSLNLAVYNEQFF.

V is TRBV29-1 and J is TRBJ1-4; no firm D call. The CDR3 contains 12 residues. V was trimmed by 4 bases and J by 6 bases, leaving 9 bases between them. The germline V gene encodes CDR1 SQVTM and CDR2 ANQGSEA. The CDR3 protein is CSVVGVHEKLFF. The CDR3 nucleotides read TGCAGCGTTGTAGGAGTCCATGAAAAACTGTTTTTT. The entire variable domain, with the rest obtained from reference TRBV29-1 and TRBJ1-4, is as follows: SAVISQKPSRDICQRGTSLTIQCQVDSQVTMMFWYRQQPGQSLTLIATANQGSEATYESGFVIDKFPISRPNLTFSTLTVSNMSPEDSSIYLCSVVGVHEKLFFGSGTQLSVL.

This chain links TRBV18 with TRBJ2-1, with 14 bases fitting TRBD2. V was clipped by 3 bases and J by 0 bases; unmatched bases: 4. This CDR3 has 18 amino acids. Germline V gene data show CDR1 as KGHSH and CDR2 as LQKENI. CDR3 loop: CASSPRTSGRLSYNEQFF. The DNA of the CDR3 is TGTGCCAGCTCACCTAGGACTAGCGGGAGGCTCTCCTACAATGAGCAGTTCTTC.

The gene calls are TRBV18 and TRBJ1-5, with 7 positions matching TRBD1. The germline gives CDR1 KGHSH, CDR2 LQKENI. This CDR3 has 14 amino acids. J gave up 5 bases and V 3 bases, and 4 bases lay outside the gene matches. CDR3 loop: CASSPDREDQPQHF. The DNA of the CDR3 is TGTGCCAGCTCACCCGACAGGGAAGATCAGCCCCAGCATTTT.

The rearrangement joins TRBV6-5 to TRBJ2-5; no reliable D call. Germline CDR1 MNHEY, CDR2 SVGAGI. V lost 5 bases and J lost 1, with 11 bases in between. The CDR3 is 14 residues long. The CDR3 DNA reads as TGTGCCAGCAGTCCCCACTACCGCCAAGAGACCCAGTACTTC. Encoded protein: CASSPHYRQETQYF.

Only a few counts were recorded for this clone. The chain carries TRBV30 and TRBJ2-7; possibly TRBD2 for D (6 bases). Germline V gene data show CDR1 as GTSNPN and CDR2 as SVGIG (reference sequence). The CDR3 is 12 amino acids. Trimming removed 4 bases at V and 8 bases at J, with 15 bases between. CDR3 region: CAWMNGRLQQYF. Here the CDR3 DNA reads TGTGCCTGGATGAACGGGAGACTTCAGCAGTACTTC.

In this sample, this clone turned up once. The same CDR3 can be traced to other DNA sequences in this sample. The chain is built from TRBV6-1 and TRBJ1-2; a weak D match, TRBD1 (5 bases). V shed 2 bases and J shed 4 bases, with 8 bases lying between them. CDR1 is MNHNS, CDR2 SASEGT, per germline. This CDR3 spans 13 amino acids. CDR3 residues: CASSELQGYGYTF. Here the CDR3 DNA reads TGTGCCAGCAGTGAACTGCAGGGCTATGGCTACACCTTC.

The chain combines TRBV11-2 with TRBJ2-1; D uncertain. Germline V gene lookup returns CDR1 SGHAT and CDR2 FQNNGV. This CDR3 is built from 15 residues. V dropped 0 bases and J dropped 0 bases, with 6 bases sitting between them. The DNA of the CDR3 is TGTGCCAGCAGCTTAGATGGTAGCTCCTACAATGAGCAGTTCTTC. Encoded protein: CASSLDGSSYNEQFF.

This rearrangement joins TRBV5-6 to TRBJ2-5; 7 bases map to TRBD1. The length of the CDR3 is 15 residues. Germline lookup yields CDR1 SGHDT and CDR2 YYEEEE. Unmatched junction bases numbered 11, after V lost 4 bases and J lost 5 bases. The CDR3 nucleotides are TGTGCCAGCAGCACCCAGACAGGGAATAGGGAGACCCAGTACTTC. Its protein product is CASSTQTGNRETQYF.

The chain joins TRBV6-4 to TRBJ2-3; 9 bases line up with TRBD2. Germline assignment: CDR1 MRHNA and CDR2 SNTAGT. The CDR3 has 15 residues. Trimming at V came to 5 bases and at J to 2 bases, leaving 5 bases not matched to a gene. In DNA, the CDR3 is TGTGCCAGCAGTCCTATAGCGGGAGACACAGATACGCAGTATTTT. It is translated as CASSPIAGDTDTQYF.

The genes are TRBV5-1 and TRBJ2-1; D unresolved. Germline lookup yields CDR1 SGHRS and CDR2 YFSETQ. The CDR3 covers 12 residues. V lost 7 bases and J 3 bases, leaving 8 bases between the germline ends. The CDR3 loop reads CASAVGYNEQFF. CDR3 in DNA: TGCGCCAGCGCGGTGGGCTACAATGAGCAGTTCTTC. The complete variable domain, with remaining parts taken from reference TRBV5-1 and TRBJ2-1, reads KAGVTQTPRYLIKTRGQQVTLSCSPISGHRSVSWYQQTPGQGLQFLFEYFSETQRNKGNFPGRFSGRQFSNSRSEMNVSTLELGDSALYLCASAVGYNEQFFGPGTRLTVL.

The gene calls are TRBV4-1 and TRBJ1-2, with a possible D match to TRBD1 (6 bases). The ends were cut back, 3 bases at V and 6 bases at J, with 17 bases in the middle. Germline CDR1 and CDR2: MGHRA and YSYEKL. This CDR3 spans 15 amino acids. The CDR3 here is CASSQNLGGADGYTF. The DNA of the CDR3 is TGCGCCAGCAGCCAGAACCTGGGGGGGGCTGATGGCTACACCTTC.

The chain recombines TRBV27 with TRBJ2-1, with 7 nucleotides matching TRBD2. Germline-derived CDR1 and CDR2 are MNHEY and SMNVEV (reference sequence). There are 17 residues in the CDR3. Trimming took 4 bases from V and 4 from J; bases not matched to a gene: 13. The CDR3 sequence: CASSSPQPGGGYNEQFF. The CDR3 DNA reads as TGTGCCAGCAGTTCACCGCAGCCGGGGGGAGGATACAATGAGCAGTTCTTC.

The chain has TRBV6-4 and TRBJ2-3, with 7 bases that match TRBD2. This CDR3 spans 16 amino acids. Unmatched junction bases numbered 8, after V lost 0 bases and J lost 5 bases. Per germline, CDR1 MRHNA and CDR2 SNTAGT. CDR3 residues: CASSDSSLADIDTQYF. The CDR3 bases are TGTGCCAGCAGTGACTCGAGTCTAGCGGACATAGATACGCAGTATTTT.

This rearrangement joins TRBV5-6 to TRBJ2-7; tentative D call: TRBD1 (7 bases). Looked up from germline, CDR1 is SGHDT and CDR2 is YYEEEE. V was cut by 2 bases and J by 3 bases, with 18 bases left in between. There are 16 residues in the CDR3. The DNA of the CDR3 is TGTGCCAGCAGCTTAGACCCGCGACAGGGAGGCTACGAGCAGTACTTC. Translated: CASSLDPRQGGYEQYF.

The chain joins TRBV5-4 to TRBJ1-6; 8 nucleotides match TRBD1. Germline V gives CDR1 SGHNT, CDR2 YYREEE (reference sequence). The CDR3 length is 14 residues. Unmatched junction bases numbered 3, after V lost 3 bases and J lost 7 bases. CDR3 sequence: CASSSDRANSPLHF. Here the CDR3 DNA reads TGTGCCAGCAGCTCGGACAGGGCGAATTCACCCCTCCACTTT.

The CDR3: CASSQSRFNEQFF. The CDR3 DNA follows: TGCGCCAGCAGCCAATCCAGATTCAATGAGCAGTTCTTC. This chain joins TRBV4-3 and TRBJ2-1, with D uncertain. CDR3 length: 13 residues. Germline V gives CDR1 LGHNA, CDR2 YSLEER. Trimming took 2 bases from V and 6 from J, leaving 8 bases between them.